This section outlines one TCR beta chain sequence together with its context. This CDR3 contains 13 residues. Per germline, CDR1 LNHDA and CDR2 SQIVND (reference sequence). Trimming stripped 9 bases from V and 1 base from J, with 12 bases between. The sample is drawn from a study of blood T cell repertoires in COVID-19. The overall study: Both acute and convalescent COVID-19 samples were obtained from the United States, Italy and Spain. In each case, the material was cDNA or gDNA derived from T cells, B-cell-depleted T cells, or PBMCs.

Source study methods: Reference gene primer amplification in the assay estimated nucleated cell counts. Only in-frame clones appear in the TCRdb table, and some are missing; sequencing was by immunoSEQ multiplex PCR. V and J calls and clone size are given by that table; D and trimming were obtained from the DNA. This sample has 100,000 to 150,000 clones; approximately 85% occur once, and the top ten carry about 5.4%. V is TRBV19 and J is TRBJ1-1; D remains unclear. The TCR originated in a human donor in a cohort sampled during active COVID-19. The sequenced sample was peripheral blood. In nucleotides, the CDR3 is TGTGCCAGCCTGACACGACCGAACACTGAAGCTTTCTTT. This gives the protein CASLTRPNTEAFF.